These 19 T cell receptor beta chains share one sample of origin, sequenced in a study of T cell responses to AZD1222 COVID-19 vaccine. The data were produced by immunoSEQ multiplex PCR, yet TCRdb's version contains in-frame clones alone and is incomplete. The profile covers some 200,000 clones, with 90% to 95% appearing a single time and under 4% taken by the ten largest. The specimen comprised peripheral blood, sampled 28 days after the second AZD1222 dose. The receptors were gathered from an adult who received the AZD1222 COVID-19 vaccine.

The count of this clone is one. J is TRBJ2-3 and V is TRBV5-1, with 7 bases identical to TRBD2. Germline CDR1 is SGHRS and CDR2 is YFSETQ. The J segment lost 3 bases and the V segment lost 5 bases, leaving 9 bases of the junction unmatched. The CDR3 covers 15 residues. CDR3 sequence: CASSGGGSETDTQYF. CDR3 nucleotide sequence: TGCGCCAGCAGTGGCGGCGGGAGTGAAACAGATACGCAGTATTTT.

This chain links TRBV19 with TRBJ2-4; possible D gene TRBD2, 6 bases. V was trimmed by 4 bases and J by 11 bases, leaving 9 bases between them. The germline V gene encodes CDR1 LNHDA and CDR2 SQIVND (reference sequence). The CDR3 length is 11 residues. CDR3 nucleotides: TGTGCCAGTAGTACCCGGGACTTTCAGTACTTC. Translated: CASSTRDFQYF.

The chain employs TRBV7-9 and TRBJ1-4, with D perhaps matching TRBD1 (5 bases). With 1 base removed from V and 5 bases from J, the gap between germline ends came to 14 bases. The CDR3 extends over 16 amino acids. CDR1 is SEHNR, CDR2 FQNEAQ, per germline (reference sequence). CDR3 nucleotide sequence: TGTGCCAGCAGCTTAGTTATCGGGGGGGAAAATGAAAAACTGTTTTTT. Translated: CASSLVIGGENEKLFF.

V is TRBV28 and J is TRBJ1-3; D ambiguous. The CDR3 spans 17 residues. Germline V lookup: CDR1 MDHEN, CDR2 SYDVKM. The V end was cut by 3 bases, the J end by 0 bases, with 15 bases between. The CDR3 nucleotides read TGTGCCAGCAGTTTGACGGTTCTTCGGAGCTCTGGAAACACCATATATTTT. Its translation: CASSLTVLRSSGNTIYF.

The chain employs TRBV7-8 and TRBJ1-4, with D unclear. The CDR3 is 16 residues long. The V end was cut by 5 bases, the J end by 4 bases, with 17 bases between. Germline V gene data show CDR1 as SGHVS and CDR2 as FQNEAQ. The DNA for the CDR3 is TGTGCCAGCAGCCCCCTCTCCGGACTGAGTAATGAAAAACTGTTTTTT. Its translation is CASSPLSGLSNEKLFF. The full variable domain, its missing parts supplied by reference TRBV7-8 and TRBJ1-4, is GAGVSQSPRYKVAKRGQDVALRCDPISGHVSLFWYQQALGQGPEFLTYFQNEAQLDKSGLPSDRFFAERPEGSVSTLKIQRTQQEDSAVYLCASSPLSGLSNEKLFFGSGTQLSVL.

This clone was seen just once. The genes are TRBV24-1 and TRBJ2-5; 9 nucleotides align to TRBD2. V lost 3 bases, J lost 3 bases, and 7 bases stayed unmatched. The germline gives CDR1 KGHDR, CDR2 SFDVKD. The CDR3 extends over 16 amino acids. CDR3: CATSDPVAGAEETQYF. In DNA, the CDR3 is TGTGCCACCAGTGATCCGGTAGCGGGAGCGGAAGAGACCCAGTACTTC.

The chain joins TRBV28 to TRBJ1-2; no reliable D call. Trimming shortened V by 2 bases and J by 2 bases, and 0 bases separated the two germline ends. The germline V gene has CDR1 MDHEN and CDR2 SYDVKM. The CDR3 has 11 residues. Here the CDR3 reads CASSLNYGYTF. The CDR3 DNA follows: TGTGCCAGCAGTTTAAACTATGGCTACACCTTC.

The chain uses TRBV27 and TRBJ1-2; D is undetermined. This CDR3 has 13 residues. From germline, CDR1 is MNHEY and CDR2 SMNVEV (reference sequence). The V end was cut by 5 bases, the J end by 3 bases, with 10 bases between. In DNA, the CDR3 is TGTGCCAGCAGTCCCATCCCGGACTATGGCTACACCTTC. This codes for CASSPIPDYGYTF.

The V call is TRBV4-1, the J call TRBJ2-1; D could derive from TRBD1 or TRBD2 (5 bases each). Deletions cut 4 bases from V and 0 bases from J, with 10 bases between. The CDR3 is made up of 15 amino acids. Per germline, CDR1 MGHRA and CDR2 YSYEKL. CDR3 loop: CASSPLGTSYNEQFF. Here the CDR3 DNA reads TGCGCCAGCAGCCCTCTAGGGACCTCCTACAATGAGCAGTTCTTC.

The chain couples TRBV7-3 to TRBJ2-7; 7 positions match TRBD2. J lost 6 bases, V lost 1 base, and 3 bases had no gene match. The CDR3 sequence is 13 residues long. Germline values: CDR1 SGHTA, CDR2 FQGTGA. The CDR3 DNA reads as TGTGCCAGCAGCTTAAGATCTAGCGGCGAGCAGTACTTC. It encodes CASSLRSSGEQYF. Using reference TRBV7-3 and TRBJ2-7 for the parts outside the CDR3, the full variable domain is GAGVSQTPSNKVTEKGKYVELRCDPISGHTALYWYRQSLGQGPEFLIYFQGTGAADDSGLPNDRFFAVRPEGSVSTLKIQRTERGDSAVYLCASSLRSSGEQYFGPGTRLTVT.

A few counts support this clone. The chain recombines TRBV28 with TRBJ1-5, with D possibly being TRBD1 (5 bases). Germline-derived CDR1 and CDR2 are MDHEN and SYDVKM. The CDR3 extends over 17 amino acids. Trimming removed 5 bases from V and 0 bases from J, with 17 bases in between. The CDR3 protein is CASSTRGVRNSNQPQHF. CDR3 in DNA: TGTGCCAGCAGTACCCGGGGGGTCAGAAATAGCAATCAGCCCCAGCATTTT.

The chain carries TRBV18 and TRBJ2-2, with D unresolved. CDR1 and CDR2 from the germline V gene are KGHSH and LQKENI. The CDR3 contains 16 residues. V shed 2 bases and J shed 0 bases, with 10 bases lying between them. In DNA form, the CDR3 reads TGTGCCAGCTCACCAGGTGGCCTCGCGAACACCGGGGAGCTGTTTTTT. It translates to CASSPGGLANTGELFF.

The chain recombines TRBV6-1 with TRBJ1-1; no definite D call. Per germline, CDR1 MNHNS and CDR2 SASEGT. The CDR3 covers 13 residues. Trimming took off 6 bases at V and 4 bases at J, with 12 bases between the two ends. Here the CDR3 reads CASSTLAGTEAFF. The CDR3 DNA is TGTGCCAGCAGCACCCTAGCGGGCACTGAAGCTTTCTTT.

V usage is TRBV28 and J usage is TRBJ1-2; TRBD1 agrees at 8 bases. Trimming cost V 8 bases and J 4 bases; bases outside gene matches: 9. Germline assignment: CDR1 MDHEN and CDR2 SYDVKM. CDR3 length: 14 residues. The CDR3 is CASGMTGVSYGYTF. The CDR3 DNA sequence: TGTGCCAGCGGGATGACAGGGGTCTCCTATGGCTACACCTTC.

The chain combines TRBV11-3 with TRBJ2-2; TRBD2 is a possible D gene (5 bases). The CDR3 covers 16 residues. V dropped 5 bases and J dropped 3 bases, with 16 bases sitting between them. Germline V CDR1 and CDR2: SGHNT, YENEEA. The CDR3 sequence: CASSPGGLADTGELFF. CDR3 nucleotide sequence: TGTGCCAGCAGCCCGGGTGGGCTAGCTGACACCGGGGAGCTGTTTTTT.

V gene TRBV19 combines with J gene TRBJ2-7; 8 bases match TRBD2. V trimming: 4 bases; J trimming: 7 bases; junction bases outside the gene matches: 15. This CDR3 spans 16 amino acids. From germline, CDR1 is LNHDA and CDR2 SQIVND (reference sequence). CDR3 sequence (DNA): TGTGCCAGTAGTAGACTAGCGACCCGCCACTACGAGGAGCAGTACTTC. Protein: CASSRLATRHYEEQYF.

The rearrangement links TRBV18 to TRBJ1-6; 10 bases are a match to TRBD1. V dropped 3 bases and J dropped 10; count of bases not matched to a gene: 9. CDR1 is KGHSH and CDR2 is LQKENI in the germline V gene. CDR3 size: 16 residues. Written as DNA, the CDR3 is TGTGCCAGCTCACCGATCCGGGACAGGGGTGGATCACCCCTCCACTTT. It yields the protein CASSPIRDRGGSPLHF.

CDR3 amino acids: CASSHLAGLGETQYF. Written as DNA, the CDR3 is TGCGCCAGCAGCCACCTAGCGGGATTAGGAGAGACCCAGTACTTC. V usage is TRBV5-1 and J usage is TRBJ2-5; 9 bases line up with TRBD2. Germline CDR1 SGHRS, CDR2 YFSETQ. There are 15 residues in the CDR3. The V and J ends lost 4 bases and 4 bases, in that order; junction bases with no gene match: 8.

In the case of this clone: One end of the junction fails to match germline, which may point to a read error. This chain links TRBV28 with TRBJ2-1, with TRBD2 matching over 10 bases. This CDR3 has 12 amino acids. Germline loops: CDR1 MDHEN, CDR2 SYDVKM. Here the CDR3 DNA reads TGTGCCAGCAGTCGACCGGGACTAGCGCCGCTCTTC. It yields the protein CASSRPGLAPLF.